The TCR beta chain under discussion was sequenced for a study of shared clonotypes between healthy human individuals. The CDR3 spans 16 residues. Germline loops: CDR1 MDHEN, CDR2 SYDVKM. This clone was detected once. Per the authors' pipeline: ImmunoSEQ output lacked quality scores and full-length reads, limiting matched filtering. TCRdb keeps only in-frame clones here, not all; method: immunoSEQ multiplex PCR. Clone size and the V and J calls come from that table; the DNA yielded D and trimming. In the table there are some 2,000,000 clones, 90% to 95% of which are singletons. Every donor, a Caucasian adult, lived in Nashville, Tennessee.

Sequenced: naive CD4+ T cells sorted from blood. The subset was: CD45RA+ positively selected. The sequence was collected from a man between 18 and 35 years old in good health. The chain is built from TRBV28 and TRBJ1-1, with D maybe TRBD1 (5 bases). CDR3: CGWGNIVGGANTEAFF. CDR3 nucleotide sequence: TGTGGCTGGGGAAATATTGTGGGTGGGGCGAACACTGAAGCTTTCTTT.